The 13 T cell receptor beta chains below all came from one sample that was sequenced in a study of blood T cell repertoires in COVID-19 (dated by TCRdb to between 2020 and 2021). Receptor amplification or capture employed the immunoSEQ multiplex PCR assay. TCRdb provides this immuneACCESS table in a form limited to in-frame rearrangements. Some clones are lacking; in checked studies, under half of them reflect an unresolved V gene, and why the rest are absent is not known. The sample contains 150,000 or so clones, around 73% of them found a single time. Together, the top ten hold 9% of the sample. The sequenced material came from peripheral blood. The receptors here all came from a woman in her forties or fifties with active or convalescent COVID-19.

The chain combines TRBV13 with TRBJ1-1, with 7 bases that match TRBD1. The V segment lost 5 bases and the J segment 6 bases; nucleotides outside the gene matches: 12. CDR1 is PRHDT, CDR2 FYEKMQ, per germline (reference sequence). This CDR3 spans 15 amino acids. CDR3 nucleotides: TGTGCCAGCAGCGCCGAACTCGACAGGGATTCTGAAGCTTTCTTT. This translates into CASSAELDRDSEAFF.

This clone has more than one count but fewer than ten. This chain joins TRBV24-1 and TRBJ1-2; D gene uncertain. Trimming took 3 bases from V and 7 from J, leaving 17 bases between them. From germline, CDR1 is KGHDR and CDR2 SFDVKD. There are 15 residues in the CDR3. CDR3 in DNA: TGTGCCACCAGTGATCCCTCCGCCGCGGGATCTGGCTACACCTTC. Translation gives CATSDPSAAGSGYTF.

This chain joins TRBV7-2 and TRBJ2-1, with 10 bases lining up with TRBD1. With V trimmed by 5 bases and J by 1 base, 5 bases remained unmatched. CDR3 length: 16 residues. The V gene's germline CDR1 is SGHTA and CDR2 FQGNSA. As DNA, the CDR3 is TGTGCCAGCAGCAAACGGGACAGGGGTTCCTACAATGAGCAGTTCTTC. It specifies CASSKRDRGSYNEQFF.

The J gene is TRBJ1-2, the V gene TRBV6-5, with TRBD1 matching over 7 bases. Germline V gene data show CDR1 as MNHEY and CDR2 as SVGAGI. The CDR3 is 13 amino acids. With V trimmed by 3 bases and J by 7 bases, 5 bases remained unmatched. CDR3 sequence: CASSYDRVTGYTF. The CDR3, as DNA: TGTGCCAGCAGTTATGACAGGGTGACTGGCTACACCTTC.

V usage is TRBV19 and J usage is TRBJ2-1, with TRBD2 matching 7 bases. Germline assignment: CDR1 LNHDA and CDR2 SQIVND (reference sequence). The V and J ends lost 4 bases and 8 bases, in that order; junction bases with no gene match: 8. The CDR3 loop spans 14 amino acids. CDR3 region: CASSTGGRGDEQFF. In DNA form, the CDR3 reads TGTGCCAGTAGTACAGGCGGGAGAGGGGATGAGCAGTTCTTC.

This chain connects TRBV7-2 to TRBJ2-1; the match to TRBD2 covers 15 bases. CDR3 length equals 14 residues. Germline V gene lookup returns CDR1 SGHTA and CDR2 FQGNSA. The trim removed 4 bases at V and 9 bases at J, leaving 1 base unmatched. As DNA, the CDR3 is TGTGCCAGCAGCTCGGGACTAGCGGGAGGTGAGCAGTTCTTC. Encoded protein: CASSSGLAGGEQFF.

The J gene is TRBJ1-1, the V gene TRBV5-6; no clear D gene. This CDR3 has 16 amino acids. Per germline, CDR1 SGHDT and CDR2 YYEEEE. V shed 1 base and J shed 1 base, with 14 bases lying between them. This CDR3 reads CASSLLGSAGNTEAFF. As DNA, the CDR3 is TGTGCCAGCAGCTTGTTAGGCTCGGCAGGGAACACTGAAGCTTTCTTT. The variable domain in full, completed from reference TRBV5-6 and TRBJ1-1, reads DAGVTQSPTHLIKTRGQQVTLRCSPKSGHDTVSWYQQALGQGPQFIFQYYEEEERQRGNFPDRFSGHQFPNYSSELNVNALLLGDSALYLCASSLLGSAGNTEAFFGQGTRLTVV.

This clone was counted a single time. V is TRBV4-2 and J is TRBJ2-3, with D perhaps matching TRBD2 (7 bases). The germline gives CDR1 LGHNA, CDR2 YNFKEQ. The CDR3 is 16 amino acids. Trimming took 3 bases from V and 1 from J, leaving 14 bases between them. CDR3 sequence: CASSHPRGGGTDTQYF. DNA of the CDR3: TGTGCCAGCAGCCACCCCCGAGGGGGGGGCACAGATACGCAGTATTTT.

The rearrangement uses TRBV6-4 and TRBJ2-1; the D gene is possibly TRBD2 (6 bases). The ends were cut back, 7 bases at V and 7 bases at J, with 11 bases in the middle. This CDR3 has 12 amino acids. Germline-derived CDR1 and CDR2 are MRHNA and SNTAGT. The CDR3 DNA follows: TGTGCCAGCATTTATAGCGGAAATGAGCAGTTCTTC. As protein: CASIYSGNEQFF.

The chain is built from TRBV19 and TRBJ2-1; 10 bases match TRBD2. CDR3 length equals 16 residues. The germline gives CDR1 LNHDA, CDR2 SQIVND (reference sequence). Trimming at V came to 8 bases and at J to 4 bases, leaving 11 bases not matched to a gene. CDR3 sequence reads: CASVPRTSGVYNEQFF. The CDR3 region has the DNA TGTGCCAGTGTCCCGAGGACTAGCGGCGTATACAATGAGCAGTTCTTC.

The chain combines TRBV2 with TRBJ2-7; possible D gene TRBD1, 5 bases. The length of the CDR3 is 12 residues. Trimming took off 8 bases at V and 0 bases at J, with 8 bases between the two ends. The germline CDR1 and CDR2 sequences are SNHLY and FYNNEI. As DNA, the CDR3 is TGTGCCAGCGGGGCCAGCTCCTACGAGCAGTACTTC. Protein: CASGASSYEQYF.

The chain has TRBV4-2 and TRBJ2-1, with TRBD2 identical over 8 bases. Losses at the gene ends were 3 bases for V and 2 bases for J; bases not matched to a gene: 6. The CDR3 spans 16 residues. Germline V gene lookup returns CDR1 LGHNA and CDR2 YNFKEQ. The DNA for the CDR3 is TGTGCCAGCAGCCAGGAAAGCGGGAGCCCCTACAATGAGCAGTTCTTC. It encodes CASSQESGSPYNEQFF.

The V gene is TRBV27, the J gene TRBJ1-2, with 11 bases lining up with TRBD1. CDR1 is MNHEY and CDR2 is SMNVEV in the germline V gene (reference sequence). CDR3 length: 15 residues. The junction had 7 bases not matched to a gene; V was cut back by 5 bases and J by 5 bases. CDR3 loop: CASSPGTGGAYGYTF. The CDR3 bases are TGTGCCAGCAGTCCAGGGACAGGGGGAGCTTATGGCTACACCTTC.